Here is one TCR beta chain with its context. The sample holds a few counts of this clonotype. The antigen it binds to is not known. Within one base of it there is no much larger clone, and no base qualities were kept. The source of the sample is a study of T-cell memory formation after mild COVID-19 (dated by TCRdb to the early 2020s). Turning to the overall study: TCR sequence clusters from the two donors were found to be largely donor specific. Longitudinal TCRalpha and TCRbeta repertoire sequencing tracked T-cell clones expanding and contracting after mild COVID-19 in a couple of donors. The cohort comprised two young, previously healthy adult volunteers, one female and one male. Study-wide conclusions, independent of this receptor: Whether the second-wave clones peaking on day 37 were SARS-CoV-2 specific was not confirmed. Contracting CD4+ clones were located mainly in the CM and EM memory subsets, whereas CD8+ clones were found to be enriched in EMRA. Only a couple of mild cases were covered in the study, and larger cohorts including severe cases with pre-infection samples were considered necessary. The detection of some responding clones in pre-infection memory suggests that pre-existing cross-reactive memory T cells joined the SARS-CoV-2 response. Clones that contracted from day 15 to 85 showed balanced CD4/CD8 phenotypes, whereas a second wave of clones that expanded from day 15 to 37 leaned towards CD4+.

This sample was sequenced with an Illumina NovaSeq 6000. TCRalpha and TCRbeta cDNA libraries were built by 5'RACE with constant-segment primers, adding sample barcodes and unique molecular identifiers. RNA was extracted from every sample with Trizol reagent. The libraries were amplified in two PCR steps, and the second step added a second sample barcode and Illumina TruSeq adapters. Sequencing of libraries was performed on an Illumina NovaSeq with 2 x 150 bp paired-end reads. The original methods were these. The reads were demultiplexed and collapsed into UMI-guided consensus sequences using migec v1.2.7. Using mixcr v2.1.11, UMI consensuses were aligned to TRA and TRB V and J templates and then assembled into clonotypes. Clonotypes were classified as expanded or contracted when called significant by both edgeR and NoisET, with noise models trained on biological replicates. edgeR calls used a false discovery rate-adjusted p below 0.01 and a log2 fold-change threshold of 1. As an exploratory analysis of dynamics, max-normalized trajectories of the 1000 most abundant clonotypes were examined by PCA with hierarchical clustering. Separately sequenced CD4+ and CD8+ repertoires were used to assign the CD4 or CD8 phenotype of responding clones. Starting from the raw public reads, TCRdb applied fastp trimming at Q25, assembled clones with MiXCR and retained in-frame beta chains. Each entry merges the rows of one CDR3 protein and shows their most common DNA and genes. It is TCRdb's table, rather than the study itself, that gives the V and J calls and clone size. The table for this sample lists some 130,000 distinct CDR3 sequences; approximately 16% of them were counted only once. Roughly 14% of the sample is held by the ten biggest clonotypes.

From the cysteine through the phenylalanine, the CDR3 covers 13 amino acids. Left in the record is the CDR3 DNA by itself, 39 bases read in frame from the first base. The junction carries 13 bases between V and J, which are trimmed by 4 bases and 10 bases respectively. From the germline V gene, CDR1 is KGHDR and CDR2 is SFDVKD. Ficoll-Paque density gradient centrifugation was used to isolate PBMCs. The sequencing sample was made of PBMCs or a T cell subset sorted from them (not recorded which). The sequence links TRBV24-1 to TRBJ2-1, with a tentative D gene TRBD1 over 6 matching bases. The sequence was collected from an adult woman who had mild COVID-19 (a few samples of this study predate the infection). The sample titles of this study are shuffled in the database, so cell type and time point are left out; the donor was told from shared clones. The CDR3 region reads CATSDRSTGEQFF. In nucleotides, the sequence is TGTGCCACCAGTGACCGAAGCACAGGGGAGCAGTTCTTC.